Below, 21 T cell receptor beta chains from the same sample are listed, as sequenced in a study of neurological immune-mediated disorders. TCRdb reprocessed the 5' RACE reads via MiXCR and lists one record per CDR3 protein. The data contain tens of thousands of distinct CDR3 sequences, roughly 12% of them singletons. The sequenced sample was PBMCs. The receptor source for this set is a man in his fifties or sixties in good health.

This clonotype has more than one count but fewer than ten. V usage is TRBV7-2 and J usage is TRBJ2-1, with 9 bases identical to TRBD2. V shed 5 bases and J 4 bases; nucleotides not matched to a gene: 6. Germline V CDR1 and CDR2: SGHTA, FQGNSA. CDR3 length: 15 amino acids. Written as DNA, the CDR3 is TGTGCCAGCAGCAAACTAGCGGGTACTTACAATGAGCAGTTCTTC. Protein: CASSKLAGTYNEQFF.

This clonotype has ten or more counts. The chain has TRBV12-3 or TRBV12-4 and TRBJ1-1, with D unresolved. V lost 3 bases and J lost 2, with 7 bases in between. The length of the CDR3 is 13 residues. CDR3: CASSLWANTEAFF. The CDR3 bases are TGTGCCAGCAGTTTGTGGGCCAACACTGAAGCTTTCTTT.

The V gene is TRBV20-1, the J gene TRBJ1-3; a possible D gene is TRBD1 (6 bases). This CDR3 is 12 amino acids long. The germline V gene has CDR1 DFQATT and CDR2 SNEGSKA (reference sequence). Trimming removed 5 bases at V and 4 bases at J, with 9 bases between. CDR3 in DNA: TGCAGTGCTTACGACAGGGGAAACACCATATATTTT. Protein product: CSAYDRGNTIYF.

This clonotype was recorded many times. The CDR3 spells CASSYAVAGDLEQYF. DNA of the CDR3: TGTGCCAGCAGTTACGCGGTAGCGGGAGATCTAGAGCAGTACTTC. This sequence joins TRBV6-6 and TRBJ2-7; 9 positions agree with TRBD2. V lost 2 bases to trimming and J lost 7 bases; unmatched junction nucleotides: 9. Germline-derived CDR1 and CDR2 are MNHNY and SVGAGI (reference sequence). This CDR3 is built from 15 residues.

This clonotype was seen at least ten times. The chain recombines TRBV7-9 with TRBJ2-7, with TRBD1 matching 10 bases. CDR1 SEHNR and CDR2 FQNEAQ come from the germline V gene (reference sequence). The CDR3 is made up of 15 amino acids. Trimming took 5 bases from V and 3 from J; bases not matched to a gene: 7. The CDR3 region has the DNA TGTGCCAGCAGCCTCGGGACAGGGGTTCTCTACGAGCAGTACTTC. Amino acid sequence: CASSLGTGVLYEQYF.

This clonotype was found many times. V gene TRBV12-3 or TRBV12-4 combines with J gene TRBJ2-6; the match to TRBD1 covers 8 bases. This CDR3 is 16 amino acids long. Unmatched junction bases numbered 1, after V lost 1 base and J lost 2 bases. The CDR3 reads CASSLEQGAGANVLTF. Here the CDR3 DNA reads TGTGCCAGCAGTTTAGAACAGGGGGCTGGGGCCAACGTCCTGACTTTC.

This clonotype was seen ten or more times. The chain joins TRBV20-1 to TRBJ2-7; 10 nucleotides align to TRBD1. Germline CDR1 is DFQATT and CDR2 is SNEGSKA (reference sequence). V gave up 1 base and J gave up 2 bases; unmatched junction bases: 5. The CDR3 covers 15 residues. CDR3: CSARVPDRGAYEQYF. For the CDR3, the DNA is TGCAGTGCTAGAGTTCCGGACAGGGGGGCCTACGAGCAGTACTTC.

By proportion, this clonotype is medium-sized. This chain joins TRBV25-1 and TRBJ2-3; 12 nucleotides line up with TRBD2. The CDR3 runs to 14 residues. V was clipped by 9 bases and J by 1 base; unmatched bases: 2. Germline V gives CDR1 MGHDK, CDR2 SYGVNS. The CDR3 nucleotides read TGTGCCAGTCGACTAGCGGGGGGCACAGATACGCAGTATTTT. Encoded protein: CASRLAGGTDTQYF.

This clonotype was seen at least ten times. V gene TRBV7-2 combines with J gene TRBJ2-1, with 10 bases that match TRBD2. Trimming took 5 bases from V and 8 from J; bases not matched to a gene: 9. Germline CDR1 reads SGHTA; CDR2 reads FQGNSA. CDR3 length: 15 amino acids. This CDR3 is CASSDASGSGYEQFF. The CDR3 DNA reads as TGTGCCAGCAGCGATGCTAGCGGGAGTGGATATGAGCAGTTCTTC.

In its sample, this clonotype was seen many times. This chain's CDR3 is CASSVSGAGANVLTF. Here the CDR3 DNA reads TGTGCCAGCAGCGTATCGGGGGCTGGGGCCAACGTCCTGACTTTC. V gene TRBV9 combines with J gene TRBJ2-6; D is possibly TRBD2 (6 bases). V lost 1 base and J lost 2, with 7 bases in between. The CDR3 has 15 residues. CDR1 is SGDLS, CDR2 YYNGEE, per germline.

In regard to this clonotype: A clone one base away is much larger, so this may be a read error. The V call is TRBV29-1, the J call TRBJ2-1; 9 positions match TRBD1. CDR3 size: 16 residues. Looked up from germline, CDR1 is SQVTM and CDR2 is ANQGSEA. Trimming cost V 0 bases and J 4 bases; bases outside gene matches: 7. The CDR3 loop reads CSVEDVTGGMYNEQFF. In DNA, the CDR3 is TGCAGCGTTGAAGATGTAACAGGGGGCATGTACAATGAGCAGTTCTTC.

This clonotype showed up many times. The chain carries TRBV20-1 and TRBJ1-1, with D unclear. Trimming left V 3 bases short and J 9 bases short, with 2 bases between. This CDR3 has 8 amino acids. Germline CDR1 DFQATT, CDR2 SNEGSKA (reference sequence). In DNA, the CDR3 is TGCAGTGCTAGGAAAGCTTTCTTT. Translation gives CSARKAFF.

Concerning this clonotype itself: A much larger clone differs from this one at a single base, so this may be a read error. The chain is built from TRBV2 and TRBJ2-2, with 7 bases aligning to TRBD2. The CDR3 length is 14 residues. CDR1 is SNHLY and CDR2 is FYNNEI in the germline V gene. After removal of 6 bases from V and 1 base from J, the junction contained 2 bases not matched to a gene. CDR3 sequence reads: CASRGLVNTGELFF. Written as DNA, the CDR3 is TGTGCCAGCAGAGGACTAGTGAACACCGGGGAGCTGTTTTTT. Variable domain in full (rest from reference TRBV2 and TRBJ2-2): EPEVTQTPSHQVTQMGQEVILRCVPISNHLYFYWYRQILGQKVEFLVSFYNNEISEKSEIFDDQFSVERPDGSNFTLKIRSTKLEDSAMYFCASRGLVNTGELFFGEGSRLTVL.

This clonotype was recorded at least ten times. This CDR3 reads CASSLGGQDEQFF. CDR3 nucleotide sequence: TGTGCCAGCAGCTTAGGGGGGCAGGATGAGCAGTTCTTC. This chain links TRBV11-2 with TRBJ2-1, with D possibly matching TRBD1 (6 bases). V lost 1 base to trimming and J lost 8 bases, with 9 bases between them. The CDR3 length is 13 residues. CDR1 and CDR2 (germline): SGHAT, FQNNGV.

The chain joins TRBV20-1 to TRBJ1-6; 10 bases align to TRBD1. The length of the CDR3 is 17 residues. The V and J ends lost 3 bases and 4 bases, in that order; junction bases with no gene match: 9. Germline-derived CDR1 and CDR2 are DFQATT and SNEGSKA (reference sequence). Here the CDR3 DNA reads TGCAGTGCTAGTCCGACAGGGGGCCTCGGGTATAATTCACCCCTCCACTTT. Its protein product is CSASPTGGLGYNSPLHF.

This clonotype came up many times. This sequence joins TRBV7-3 and TRBJ2-3, with D possibly TRBD1 on 6 matching bases. Trimming shortened V by 5 bases and J by 0 bases, and 12 bases separated the two germline ends. The length of the CDR3 is 15 residues. Germline V lookup: CDR1 SGHTA, CDR2 FQGTGA. CDR3 nucleotide sequence: TGTGCCAGCAGCCCGGACAGTATTAGCACAGATACGCAGTATTTT. Amino acids: CASSPDSISTDTQYF.

This clonotype was detected many times. The rearrangement joins TRBV5-6 to TRBJ1-2, with D hard to call. V was cut by 0 bases and J by 4 bases, with 7 bases left in between. The CDR3 totals 13 residues. Germline lookup yields CDR1 SGHDT and CDR2 YYEEEE. CDR3: CASSLDGPYGYTF. CDR3 nucleotide sequence: TGTGCCAGCAGCTTGGACGGACCCTATGGCTACACCTTC.

This clonotype was observed at least ten times. The CDR3: CASSLGSTNYGYTF. CDR3 nucleotide sequence: TGTGCCAGCAGCTTAGGATCGACTAACTATGGCTACACCTTC. This sequence joins TRBV7-2 and TRBJ1-2; no reliable D call. The CDR3 sequence is 14 residues long. CDR1 SGHTA and CDR2 FQGNSA come from the germline V gene. V lost 1 base and J lost 0, with 6 bases in between. Full variable domain (remainder filled in from reference TRBV7-2 and TRBJ1-2): GAGVSQSPSNKVTEKGKDVELRCDPISGHTALYWYRQSLGQGLEFLIYFQGNSAPDKSGLPSDRFSAERTGGSVSTLTIQRTQQEDSAVYLCASSLGSTNYGYTFGSGTRLTVV.

This clonotype showed up many times. The rearrangement uses TRBV10-3 and TRBJ1-2, with D maybe TRBD1 (5 bases). This CDR3 contains 15 residues. V dropped 5 bases and J dropped 4 bases, with 17 bases sitting between them. CDR1 is ENHRY, CDR2 SYGVKD, per germline. The CDR3 DNA is TGTGCCATCAGTCCTCAAGGGACGAGCCTCTATGGCTACACCTTC. This encodes CAISPQGTSLYGYTF.

This clonotype was counted many times. V is TRBV10-3 and J is TRBJ1-4; TRBD1 might be the D (5 bases). V was cut by 3 bases and J by 4 bases, with 9 bases left in between. Germline-derived CDR1 and CDR2 are ENHRY and SYGVKD. The CDR3 runs to 14 residues. The CDR3 DNA sequence: TGTGCCATCAGTGACGGGGGACTTAATGAAAAACTGTTTTTT. Residues: CAISDGGLNEKLFF.

This chain uses TRBV3-1 with TRBJ2-7; 8 nucleotides match TRBD2. The CDR3 length is 15 residues. The ends lost 1 base at V and 3 bases at J; junction bases unmatched: 5. Germline assignment: CDR1 LGHDT and CDR2 YNNKEL (reference sequence). The CDR3, as DNA: TGTGCCAGCAGCCAAGGGGGACTAGACCACTACGAGCAGTACTTC. Translated, it gives CASSQGGLDHYEQYF.